This T cell receptor beta chain emerged from a study of T cell responses to AZD1222 COVID-19 vaccine. Remarks on this clone: Its antigen is unknown.

Profiling relied on immunoSEQ multiplex PCR, and the TCRdb table lists in-frame clones only, not all of them. In the table there are 100,000 to 120,000 clones, 85% to 95% of which are singletons. Study results and limitations: Mostly white British, mostly female donors; authors suggested clonal diversity may be underestimated. Seropositivity was recorded at baseline in only 6 or 7 AZD1222 recipients. Dominant CD4 TCR responses targeted spike regions 160-218 and 743-854.

The CDR3 has 16 residues. V was pared by 3 bases and J by 0 bases, with 1 base of the junction left unmatched. In germline, CDR1 is LNHDA, CDR2 SQIVND (reference sequence). The sequenced sample was peripheral blood, obtained on day 0 of AZD1222 vaccination. The chain carries TRBV19 and TRBJ2-1; 11 nucleotides line up with TRBD2. This clonotype was sampled from an adult in good health. CDR3 residues: CASSILAGGSYNEQFF. CDR3 coding DNA: TGTGCCAGTAGTATCCTAGCGGGGGGCTCCTACAATGAGCAGTTCTTC. The variable domain in full, completed from reference TRBV19 and TRBJ2-1, reads DGGITQSPKYLFRKEGQNVTLSCEQNLNHDAMYWYRQDPGQGLRLIYYSQIVNDFQKGDIAEGYSVSREKKESFPLTVTSAQKNPTAFYLCASSILAGGSYNEQFFGPGTRLTVL.